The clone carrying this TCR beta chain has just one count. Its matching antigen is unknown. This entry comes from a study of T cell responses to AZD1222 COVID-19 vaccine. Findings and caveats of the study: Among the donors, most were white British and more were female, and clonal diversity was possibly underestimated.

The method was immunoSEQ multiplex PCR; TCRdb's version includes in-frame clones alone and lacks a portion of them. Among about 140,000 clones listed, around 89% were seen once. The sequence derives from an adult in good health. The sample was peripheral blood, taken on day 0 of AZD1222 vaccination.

CDR3 sequence: CASSAGEDTGELFF. The CDR3 DNA follows: TGTGCCAGCAGTGCGGGGGAGGACACCGGGGAGCTGTTTTTT. This chain uses TRBV6-4 with TRBJ2-2; a possible D gene is TRBD2 (6 bases). Trimming removed 4 bases at V and 3 bases at J, with 9 bases between. The length of the CDR3 is 14 residues. Germline-derived CDR1 and CDR2 are MRHNA and SNTAGT.